This passage covers 26 T cell receptor beta chains from one sample sequenced in a study of T-cell reconstitution after alpha-beta-depleted transplantation in children. Unique molecular identifiers were incorporated during preparation of the TCRbeta library. TCRdb ran MiXCR on the PCR reads and lists one entry per CDR3 protein. Among some 500,000 distinct CDR3 sequences listed, 32% were seen once. Sequencing was performed on PBMCs from the stem cell graft donor, taken from the stem cell graft. The receptor source for this set is a human donor who donated a stem cell graft to a child with aplastic anemia.

Only a few counts were recorded for this clonotype. The CDR3 sequence: CASSFAPGANVLTF. CDR3 sequence (DNA): TGCGCCAGCAGCTTTGCGCCTGGGGCCAACGTCCTGACTTTC. The J gene is TRBJ2-6, the V gene TRBV5-1; no definite D call. Germline CDR1 and CDR2: SGHRS and YFSETQ. V lost 2 bases to trimming and J lost 2 bases, with 5 bases between them. This CDR3 spans 14 amino acids.

This clonotype has a handful of counts. The chain links TRBV20-1 to TRBJ1-5, with a tentative D call TRBD1 (5 bases). CDR1 and CDR2 from the germline V gene are DFQATT and SNEGSKA (reference sequence). The CDR3 loop spans 14 amino acids. V lost 0 bases and J lost 6, with 12 bases in between. For the CDR3, the DNA is TGCAGTGCTAGAGATCCTAGGAGGGGTCAGCCCCAGCATTTT. It codes for CSARDPRRGQPQHF.

This clonotype was found many times. This rearrangement joins TRBV20-1 to TRBJ2-1; D perhaps matches TRBD2 (5 bases). Trimming pared 7 bases from V and 6 bases from J, leaving 13 bases between. The CDR3 contains 12 residues. The germline gives CDR1 DFQATT, CDR2 SNEGSKA (reference sequence). CDR3 DNA: TGCAGTGTTGGACTCCTAGTCAATGAGCAGTTCTTC. Translation: CSVGLLVNEQFF.

This clonotype has only a few counts. This chain links TRBV18 with TRBJ2-1; D may be TRBD2 (6 bases). The germline CDR1 and CDR2 sequences are KGHSH and LQKENI. CDR3 length: 13 amino acids. The ends were cut back, 6 bases at V and 9 bases at J, with 15 bases in the middle. The CDR3: CASSRRLEVEQFF. For the CDR3, the DNA is TGTGCCAGCTCGCGTAGACTAGAGGTTGAGCAGTTCTTC.

The chain recombines TRBV6-8 with TRBJ2-1; D gene ambiguous. V lost 2 bases and J lost 7, with 15 bases in between. The CDR3 totals 15 residues. Germline V gene data show CDR1 as MNHGY and CDR2 as SAAAGT. The CDR3 region has the DNA TGTGCCAGCAGTTACGTTGGCTGTAGATGGAATGAGCAGTTCTTC. Its protein product is CASSYVGCRWNEQFF.

V and J are TRBV19 and TRBJ1-5; 8 nucleotides match TRBD1. Per germline, CDR1 LNHDA and CDR2 SQIVND (reference sequence). V shed 8 bases and J 6 bases; nucleotides not matched to a gene: 6. This CDR3 is 13 amino acids long. Written as DNA, the CDR3 is TGTGCCAGTGGCCAGGGGGCAAGTCAGCCCCAGCATTTT. Its protein product is CASGQGASQPQHF.

This clonotype was recorded a few times. This rearrangement joins TRBV11-1 to TRBJ1-5; no firm D call. V was pared by 9 bases and J by 1 base, with 7 bases between. Germline V gives CDR1 SGHAT, CDR2 FQDESV (reference sequence). The length of the CDR3 is 12 residues. This CDR3 reads CASSASNQPQHF. DNA for the CDR3: TGTGCCAGTTCTGCGAGCAATCAGCCCCAGCATTTT.

This sequence joins TRBV20-1 and TRBJ1-4; possible D gene TRBD1, 5 bases. There are 13 residues in the CDR3. CDR1 and CDR2 (germline): DFQATT, SNEGSKA (reference sequence). V lost 0 bases and J lost 13, with 15 bases in between. CDR3 residues: CSARDPKDMGLFF. CDR3 nucleotides: TGCAGTGCTAGAGATCCAAAGGACATGGGACTGTTTTTT.

The V and J genes are TRBV7-8 and TRBJ1-2; TRBD1 matches at 7 bases. Germline loops: CDR1 SGHVS, CDR2 FQNEAQ. CDR3 length: 14 amino acids. The V gene end was trimmed by 0 bases and the J gene end by 4 bases; junction bases not matched to a gene: 2. The CDR3 is CASSLAGGLYGYTF. The DNA of the CDR3 is TGTGCCAGCAGCTTAGCAGGGGGCCTCTATGGCTACACCTTC. Drawing the rest from reference TRBV7-8 and TRBJ1-2, the complete variable domain is GAGVSQSPRYKVAKRGQDVALRCDPISGHVSLFWYQQALGQGPEFLTYFQNEAQLDKSGLPSDRFFAERPEGSVSTLKIQRTQQEDSAVYLCASSLAGGLYGYTFGSGTRLTVV.

This clonotype was seen more than once but under ten times. V is TRBV20-1 and J is TRBJ1-2; possibly TRBD1 for D (5 bases). The V end lost 3 bases, the J end lost 5 bases, and 10 bases lay between the germline ends. The CDR3 runs to 12 residues. Germline V gene sequence: CDR1 DFQATT, CDR2 SNEGSKA (reference sequence). The CDR3 DNA sequence: TGCAGTGCTAGCTGGCAGGGATATGGCTACACCTTC. It specifies CSASWQGYGYTF.

V and J are TRBV5-1 and TRBJ1-6; tentative D call: TRBD1 (6 bases). Germline CDR1 SGHRS, CDR2 YFSETQ. Trimming left V 4 bases short and J 7 bases short, with 15 bases between. CDR3 length: 15 residues. CDR3 nucleotide sequence: TGCGCCAGCAGCCGACAGGAGGGCGGCAATTCACCCCTCCACTTT. Translated, it gives CASSRQEGGNSPLHF.

V gene TRBV9 combines with J gene TRBJ2-7, with D maybe TRBD2 (7 bases). The germline CDR1 and CDR2 sequences are SGDLS and YYNGEE. CDR3 size: 14 residues. Trimming took off 0 bases at V and 6 bases at J, with 13 bases between the two ends. The CDR3 DNA is TGTGCCAGCAGCGTAGAGGTCGGGGGGCGCGAGCAGTACTTC. Protein product: CASSVEVGGREQYF.

This chain joins TRBV11-2 and TRBJ2-7, with 8 bases matching TRBD2. CDR1 and CDR2 from the germline V gene are SGHAT and FQNNGV. The CDR3 covers 18 residues. V lost 4 bases and J lost 2; bases outside the gene matches: 16. In nucleotides, the CDR3 is TGTGCCAGCAGCTCCGGGGTTACTAGCGGTAGGTCCCCCTACGAGCAGTACTTC. This translates into CASSSGVTSGRSPYEQYF.

The V gene is TRBV20-1, the J gene TRBJ2-7; possible D gene TRBD2, 6 bases. The CDR3 runs 14 residues. V lost 4 bases, J lost 4 bases, and 17 bases lay in between. CDR1 DFQATT and CDR2 SNEGSKA come from the germline V gene (reference sequence). CDR3 protein: CSAIPREVDYEQYF. The CDR3 DNA sequence: TGCAGTGCTATCCCCAGGGAGGTGGATTACGAGCAGTACTTC.

V gene TRBV5-1 combines with J gene TRBJ1-2; D unresolved. V was pared by 1 base and J by 5 bases, with 9 bases between. The CDR3 is made up of 13 amino acids. Germline-derived CDR1 and CDR2 are SGHRS and YFSETQ. The CDR3 is CASSLQSLYGYTF. The CDR3 DNA sequence: TGCGCCAGCAGCTTGCAGTCGCTGTATGGCTACACCTTC.

The chain employs TRBV12-3 or TRBV12-4 and TRBJ2-7; D call uncertain. The CDR3 is 12 residues long. V dropped 5 bases and J dropped 2 bases, with 7 bases sitting between them. This CDR3 is CASSDDTYEQYV. The CDR3 DNA reads TGTGCCAGCAGTGACGATACCTACGAGCAGTACGTC.

In its sample, this clonotype was seen a few times. The chain employs TRBV12-3 or TRBV12-4 and TRBJ2-7; 8 bases are shared with TRBD1. The junction had 7 bases not matched to a gene; V was cut back by 4 bases and J by 5 bases. The CDR3 has 14 amino acids. The CDR3 sequence: CASSSRTGINEQYF. The CDR3 bases are TGTGCCAGCAGTTCGAGGACAGGGATTAACGAGCAGTACTTC.

This clonotype was observed a few times. The chain carries TRBV12-3 or TRBV12-4 and TRBJ2-1, with D tentatively TRBD2 (5 bases). Trimming shortened V by 0 bases and J by 8 bases, and 8 bases separated the two germline ends. This CDR3 region has 13 residues. DNA of the CDR3: TGTGCCAGCAGTTTAGCCGGACTCCATGAGCAGTTCTTC. It translates to CASSLAGLHEQFF.

This chain joins TRBV7-9 and TRBJ1-6; D uncertain. The V end lost 5 bases, the J end lost 8 bases, and 19 bases lay between the germline ends. In germline, CDR1 is SEHNR, CDR2 FQNEAQ (reference sequence). This CDR3 is built from 16 residues. CDR3 amino acids: CASSPTAGSQDSPLHF. The DNA of the CDR3 is TGTGCCAGCAGCCCCACGGCCGGGTCCCAGGATTCACCCCTCCACTTT.

The rearrangement links TRBV19 to TRBJ2-7; D unclear. Germline CDR1 LNHDA, CDR2 SQIVND (reference sequence). V was pared by 3 bases and J by 6 bases, with 3 bases between. The CDR3 runs to 10 residues. The CDR3 DNA is TGTGCCAGTAGTATCAGCGAGCAGTACGTC. Its translation is CASSISEQYV.

The chain is built from TRBV3-1 and TRBJ2-7; D gene uncertain. This CDR3 spans 17 amino acids. Trimming took 0 bases from V and 0 from J, leaving 15 bases between them. The V gene's germline CDR1 is LGHDT and CDR2 YNNKEL (reference sequence). The CDR3 reads CASSQERAGLASYEQYF. For the CDR3, the DNA is TGTGCCAGCAGCCAAGAACGAGCCGGCTTGGCCTCCTACGAGCAGTACTTC.

This clonotype turned up a few times. V is TRBV15 and J is TRBJ1-1; D unclear. V shed 0 bases and J shed 6 bases, with 8 bases lying between them. Germline V gene sequence: CDR1 LNHNV, CDR2 YYDKDF (reference sequence). This CDR3 contains 13 residues. This CDR3 is CATSREGIPEAFF. The CDR3 DNA reads as TGTGCCACCAGCAGAGAGGGGATCCCTGAAGCTTTCTTT.

The chain carries TRBV10-3 and TRBJ1-2, with D tentatively TRBD1 (6 bases). Germline V gene data show CDR1 as ENHRY and CDR2 as SYGVKD. Trimming took 6 bases from V and 5 from J, leaving 16 bases between them. This CDR3 spans 14 amino acids. CDR3 residues: CAISIADSLYGYTF. The CDR3 DNA reads TGTGCCATCAGCATAGCGGACAGCTTATATGGCTACACCTTC.

This clonotype was seen more than once but under ten times. The chain carries TRBV24-1 and TRBJ1-1, with D possibly TRBD1 on 6 matching bases. Per germline, CDR1 KGHDR and CDR2 SFDVKD. This CDR3 has 13 amino acids. Trimming removed 6 bases at V and 4 bases at J, with 11 bases between. CDR3 residues: CATSLGAATEAFF. The CDR3 DNA sequence: TGTGCCACCAGTTTGGGGGCGGCCACTGAAGCTTTCTTT.

This chain joins TRBV29-1 and TRBJ2-2; 9 nucleotides line up with TRBD1. J lost 5 bases, V lost 7 bases, and 5 bases had no gene match. The germline V gene encodes CDR1 SQVTM and CDR2 ANQGSEA. The CDR3 spans 13 residues. In nucleotides, the CDR3 is TGCAGCGCCGGGACAGGGAGGACCGGGGAGCTGTTTTTT. It encodes CSAGTGRTGELFF.

The J gene is TRBJ1-2, the V gene TRBV20-1; no clear D. The CDR3 loop spans 14 amino acids. V gave up 3 bases and J gave up 4 bases, with 15 bases separating them. Germline assignment: CDR1 DFQATT and CDR2 SNEGSKA (reference sequence). For the CDR3, the DNA is TGCAGTGCTAGCGGTACCCAAAAGGGCTATGGCTACACCTTC. Residues: CSASGTQKGYGYTF.